The rows below give T cell receptor beta chains drawn from one sample of a study of blood T cell repertoires in COVID-19. Only in-frame clones appear in the TCRdb table, and some are missing; sequencing was by immunoSEQ multiplex PCR. The data show 150,000 to 200,000 clones, with approximately 91% seen just once and under 2.5% held by the top ten. Source material: peripheral blood. Receptors were obtained from a man between 65 and 80 years old with active or convalescent COVID-19. Each CDR3 is given with its conserved first and last residue. A D gene is named only where the DNA matches it firmly. Size values are once, few and many counts, or a class for expanded clones, and some rows have none.

D	V	J	size	CDR3	DNA
.	TRBV2	TRBJ2-2	.	CASSAQPTGELFF	TGTGCCAGCAGTGCACAGCCAACCGGGGAGCTGTTTTTT
.	TRBV6-2/TRBV6-3	TRBJ1-5	.	CASSYRDTDQPQHF	TGTGCCAGCAGTTATCGGGACACCGATCAGCCCCAGCATTTT
TRBD1	TRBV7-8	TRBJ2-7	few	CASSLEGGLYEQYF	TGTGCCAGCAGCTTAGAAGGGGGCCTCTACGAGCAGTACTTC
.	TRBV3-1/TRBV3-2	TRBJ1-1	once	CASSDGRGGANSFF	TGTGCCAGCAGCGATGGGCGGGGGGGAGCCAACTCTTTCTTT
.	TRBV9	TRBJ1-4	.	CASSGGPGGLAKLFF	TGTGCCAGCAGCGGCGGCCCGGGGGGCTTGGCAAAACTGTTTTTT
.	TRBV7-8	TRBJ1-1	.	CASSLGSTGNTEAFF	TGTGCCAGCAGCTTAGGGTCGACAGGGAACACTGAAGCTTTCTTT
TRBD1	TRBV6-5	TRBJ2-5	.	CASSLTGKETQYF	TGTGCCAGCAGCCTGACAGGGAAAGAGACCCAGTACTTC
TRBD1	TRBV2	TRBJ2-2	.	CASGQGAATGELFF	TGTGCCAGCGGACAGGGGGCGGCCACCGGGGAGCTGTTTTTT
TRBD1	TRBV29-1	TRBJ1-2	once	CSGHRGLYGYTF	TGCAGCGGTCACAGGGGGCTCTATGGCTACACCTTC
TRBD2	TRBV7-8	TRBJ2-5	.	CASTRLAVQETQYF	TGTGCCAGCACCCGTCTAGCGGTCCAAGAGACCCAGTACTTC
.	TRBV12-3/TRBV12-4	TRBJ1-5	.	CASSLTGNQPQHF	TGTGCCAGCAGTTTAACCGGGAATCAGCCCCAGCATTTT
TRBD1	TRBV3-1/TRBV3-2	TRBJ2-1	.	CASSRKGTGTGGRNEQFF	TGTGCCAGCAGCCGAAAAGGGACCGGGACAGGGGGCCGAAATGAGCAGTTCTTC
TRBD1	TRBV29-1	TRBJ2-3	.	CSVDDRGLTDTQYF	TGCAGCGTTGATGACAGGGGATTGACAGATACGCAGTATTTT
TRBD2	TRBV5-4	TRBJ2-7	.	CASSSKREWGLEQYF	TGTGCCAGCAGCTCTAAGCGGGAGTGGGGGCTCGAGCAGTACTTC
TRBD1	TRBV30	TRBJ2-3	.	CAWATGVGDTQYF	TGTGCCTGGGCGACAGGGGTCGGAGATACGCAGTATTTT
TRBD1	TRBV28	TRBJ2-7	.	CASSSPGQGAYYEQYF	TGTGCCAGCAGTTCCCCGGGACAGGGGGCGTACTACGAGCAGTACTTC